This TCR beta chain was captured in a study of T cell changes during pregnancy in multiple sclerosis. Germline V gives CDR1 KGHSH, CDR2 LQKENI. With V trimmed by 6 bases and J by 9 bases, 12 bases remained unmatched. This CDR3 spans 15 amino acids. Sequencing was performed with immunoSEQ multiplex PCR; in TCRdb, only in-frame clones are kept and a portion is missing. The sample lists roughly 61,000 clones, around 89% seen once, with roughly 0.82% in the top ten. This clonotype was obtained from a female donor in good health, enrolled as a control in a pregnancy study. The sample here was peripheral blood, taken in the first trimester of pregnancy. This chain joins TRBV18 and TRBJ2-1; TRBD1 aligns across 9 bases. The CDR3 is CASSQQGASGGEQFF. Written as DNA, the CDR3 is TGTGCCAGCTCTCAACAGGGGGCGTCGGGGGGTGAGCAGTTCTTC.